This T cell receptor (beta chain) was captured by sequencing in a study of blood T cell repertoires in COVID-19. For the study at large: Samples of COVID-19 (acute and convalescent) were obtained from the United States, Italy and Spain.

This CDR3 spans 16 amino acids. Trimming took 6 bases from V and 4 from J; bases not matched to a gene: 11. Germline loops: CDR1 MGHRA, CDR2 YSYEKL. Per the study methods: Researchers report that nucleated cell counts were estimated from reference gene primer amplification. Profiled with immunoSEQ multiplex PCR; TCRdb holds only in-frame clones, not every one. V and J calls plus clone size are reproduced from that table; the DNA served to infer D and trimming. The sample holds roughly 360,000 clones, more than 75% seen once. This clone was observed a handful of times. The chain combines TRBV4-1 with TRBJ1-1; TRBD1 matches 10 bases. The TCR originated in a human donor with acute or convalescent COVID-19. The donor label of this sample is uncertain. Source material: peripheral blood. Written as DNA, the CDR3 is TGCGCCAGCAGTCTGACAGGGGGCACGCGAGCCACTGAAGCTTTCTTT. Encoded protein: CASSLTGGTRATEAFF.